These 29 T cell receptor beta chains originate from one sample sequenced in a study of control samples from healthy donors and cancer patients. TCRdb keeps only in-frame clones here, not all; method: immunoSEQ multiplex PCR. The sample lists 120,000 or so clones, around 90% occurring once. Specimen: blood. The source is a man younger than 35 in good health.

J is TRBJ2-7 and V is TRBV7-3; D is perhaps TRBD1 (6 bases). V was shortened by 2 bases and J by 5 bases, with 13 bases between the two germline ends. The CDR3 has 14 amino acids. Germline V gene sequence: CDR1 SGHTA, CDR2 FQGTGA. DNA for the CDR3: TGTGCCAGCAGCTTAGGGGGACACCCAGACGAGCAGTACTTC. Amino acids: CASSLGGHPDEQYF.

This clone was seen ten or more times. This sequence joins TRBV7-9 and TRBJ1-1; tentative D call: TRBD1 (5 bases). The germline V gene encodes CDR1 SEHNR and CDR2 FQNEAQ (reference sequence). This CDR3 has 18 amino acids. V lost 1 base and J 1 base, leaving 19 bases between the germline ends. The CDR3 here is CASSLVRRGMSGNTEAFF. The DNA for the CDR3 is TGTGCCAGCAGCTTAGTACGGAGGGGAATGTCAGGGAACACTGAAGCTTTCTTT.

This clone was seen a single time. The CDR3 here is CASSRAGQIQTYEQYV. In nucleotides, the CDR3 is TGTGCCAGCAGCCGCGCCGGGCAGATCCAAACCTACGAGCAGTACGTC. The chain couples TRBV11-2 to TRBJ2-7; D gene uncertain. CDR1 and CDR2 from the germline V gene are SGHAT and FQNNGV. Trimming took 5 bases from V and 2 from J, leaving 19 bases between them. The CDR3 spans 16 residues.

In its sample, this clone was seen a few times. The rearrangement uses TRBV7-9 and TRBJ2-2; no reliable D call. The CDR3 totals 14 residues. The V end was cut by 5 bases, the J end by 0 bases, with 7 bases between. CDR1 and CDR2 from the germline V gene are SEHNR and FQNEAQ (reference sequence). The CDR3 region has the DNA TGTGCCAGCAGCCCCGAGTCGAACACCGGGGAGCTGTTTTTT. Translating it yields CASSPESNTGELFF.

The chain combines TRBV29-1 with TRBJ2-7, with 7 positions matching TRBD1. CDR1 SQVTM and CDR2 ANQGSEA come from the germline V gene. Trimming removed 4 bases from V and 0 bases from J; junction bases left unmatched: 6. The CDR3 is made up of 14 amino acids. CDR3 coding DNA: TGCAGCGTTGTCCCGGGACAGAGCTCCTACGAGCAGTACTTC. It yields the protein CSVVPGQSSYEQYF.

The V call is TRBV5-6, the J call TRBJ1-4; tentative D call: TRBD1 (6 bases). V was trimmed by 2 bases and J by 7 bases, leaving 9 bases between them. This CDR3 contains 13 residues. Germline V gives CDR1 SGHDT, CDR2 YYEEEE. The CDR3 is CASSLRGSEKLFF. The CDR3 DNA is TGTGCCAGCAGCTTAAGGGGGAGTGAAAAACTGTTTTTT.

The chain uses TRBV28 and TRBJ2-1, with a tentative D call TRBD2 (6 bases). CDR1 is MDHEN and CDR2 is SYDVKM in the germline V gene. The V gene lost 4 bases and the J gene lost 3 bases, with 7 bases spanning the gap. The CDR3 is 13 amino acids. The CDR3 reads CASSSTSYNEQFF. The CDR3 nucleotides are TGTGCCAGCAGTTCGACTAGCTACAATGAGCAGTTCTTC. Full variable domain (remainder filled in from reference TRBV28 and TRBJ2-1): DVKVTQSSRYLVKRTGEKVFLECVQDMDHENMFWYRQDPGLGLRLIYFSYDVKMKEKGDIPEGYSVSREKKERFSLILESASTNQTSMYLCASSSTSYNEQFFGPGTRLTVL.

The rearrangement links TRBV2 to TRBJ1-1, with D possibly TRBD1 on 5 matching bases. This CDR3 has 14 amino acids. Trimming shortened V by 7 bases and J by 0 bases, and 12 bases separated the two germline ends. The V gene's germline CDR1 is SNHLY and CDR2 FYNNEI. CDR3 loop: CASITGRMNTEAFF. CDR3 coding DNA: TGTGCCAGCATCACGGGACGCATGAACACTGAAGCTTTCTTT. Full variable domain (remainder filled in from reference TRBV2 and TRBJ1-1): EPEVTQTPSHQVTQMGQEVILRCVPISNHLYFYWYRQILGQKVEFLVSFYNNEISEKSEIFDDQFSVERPDGSNFTLKIRSTKLEDSAMYFCASITGRMNTEAFFGQGTRLTVV.

The V call is TRBV7-9, the J call TRBJ1-1; D gene unclear. This CDR3 contains 13 residues. The germline V gene encodes CDR1 SEHNR and CDR2 FQNEAQ (reference sequence). V lost 6 bases, J lost 1 base, and 9 bases lay in between. The CDR3 sequence is CASSGPRNTEAFF. CDR3 in DNA: TGTGCCAGCAGTGGACCGAGGAACACTGAAGCTTTCTTT.

This chain links TRBV10-1 with TRBJ1-1; tentatively, D is TRBD1 (6 bases). Trimming pared 1 base from V and 4 bases from J, leaving 13 bases between. The CDR3 extends over 15 amino acids. CDR1 and CDR2 from the germline V gene are WNHNN and SYGVQD (reference sequence). DNA for the CDR3: TGCGCCAGCAGTGAGTATACAGGGCTCGGCACTGAAGCTTTCTTT. It is translated as CASSEYTGLGTEAFF.

The chain has TRBV7-3 and TRBJ1-3, with D unresolved. Germline CDR1 and CDR2: SGHTA and FQGTGA. The V gene lost 5 bases and the J gene lost 0 bases, with 14 bases spanning the gap. This CDR3 comprises 16 residues. CDR3 amino acids: CASSPPGPPSGNTIYF. The CDR3 DNA reads as TGTGCCAGCAGCCCCCCCGGGCCTCCCTCTGGAAACACCATATATTTT.

The chain couples TRBV28 to TRBJ2-7, with 10 bases matching TRBD1. CDR3 length: 17 amino acids. With 4 bases clipped from V and 2 bases from J, the junction kept 11 bases outside the gene matches. Germline assignment: CDR1 MDHEN and CDR2 SYDVKM. The CDR3 nucleotides are TGTGCCAGCAGTTCCCGGTACCGGGACAGGGGCCCCTACGAGCAGTACTTC. Protein: CASSSRYRDRGPYEQYF. The whole variable domain, remainder taken from reference TRBV28 and TRBJ2-7, is DVKVTQSSRYLVKRTGEKVFLECVQDMDHENMFWYRQDPGLGLRLIYFSYDVKMKEKGDIPEGYSVSREKKERFSLILESASTNQTSMYLCASSSRYRDRGPYEQYFGPGTRLTVT.

This chain connects TRBV30 to TRBJ1-1; D may be TRBD1 (6 bases). V was trimmed by 5 bases and J by 1 base, leaving 8 bases between them. The CDR3 contains 12 residues. Germline V CDR1 and CDR2: GTSNPN, SVGIG (reference sequence). The CDR3 here is CAWGGRNTEAFF. The CDR3 coding sequence is TGTGCCTGGGGGGGCAGGAACACTGAAGCTTTCTTT.

The chain combines TRBV5-4 with TRBJ1-2, with a possible D match to TRBD1 (6 bases). Between the trimmed V and J ends, which lost 2 bases and 3 bases, there was a span of 14 bases. Germline CDR1 and CDR2: SGHNT and YYREEE (reference sequence). The CDR3 runs 15 residues. CDR3: CASSFEAGGDYGYTF. In nucleotides, the CDR3 is TGTGCCAGCAGCTTCGAGGCGGGGGGCGACTATGGCTACACCTTC.

This clone was seen a single time. V is TRBV7-9 and J is TRBJ1-3, with 9 bases identical to TRBD1. The CDR3 runs 19 residues. The V gene end was trimmed by 5 bases and the J gene end by 1 base; junction bases not matched to a gene: 15. CDR1 SEHNR and CDR2 FQNEAQ come from the germline V gene (reference sequence). CDR3 DNA sequence: TGTGCCAGCAGCGTTTCCGGGGACAGGGAGAGGAAGTCTGGAAACACCATATATTTT. It codes for CASSVSGDRERKSGNTIYF.

V usage is TRBV6-2 or TRBV6-3 and J usage is TRBJ2-6; D gene ambiguous. CDR1 is MNHEY and CDR2 is SVGEGT in the germline V gene. The CDR3 contains 14 residues. V was trimmed by 6 bases and J by 0 bases, leaving 6 bases between them. Written as DNA, the CDR3 is TGTGCCAGCAGCCACATCTCTGGGGCCAACGTCCTGACTTTC. Translating it yields CASSHISGANVLTF.

This chain connects TRBV30 to TRBJ1-5; D uncertain. The germline CDR1 and CDR2 sequences are GTSNPN and SVGIG (reference sequence). The CDR3 extends over 14 amino acids. The V and J ends lost 0 bases and 6 bases respectively, with 12 bases between them. The CDR3, as DNA: TGTGCCTGGAGTGTTTTTGGAGAACCTCAGCCCCAGCATTTT. This gives the protein CAWSVFGEPQPQHF.

This chain uses TRBV6-5 with TRBJ1-2, with TRBD1 matching over 9 bases. The germline CDR1 and CDR2 sequences are MNHEY and SVGAGI. CDR3 length: 16 residues. V was clipped by 0 bases and J by 4 bases; unmatched bases: 6. The CDR3 nucleotides read TGTGCCAGCAGTTACTCGTTTGGGACAGGGATCTATGGCTACACCTTC. This encodes CASSYSFGTGIYGYTF.

The chain links TRBV27 to TRBJ1-1; D may be TRBD1 (5 bases). Trimming took 5 bases from V and 3 from J, leaving 13 bases between them. Germline V CDR1 and CDR2: MNHEY, SMNVEV (reference sequence). CDR3 length equals 14 residues. The CDR3 DNA sequence: TGTGCCAGCAGTGTAACCCTGGGGGACACTGAAGCTTTCTTT. This translates into CASSVTLGDTEAFF.

The chain joins TRBV5-1 to TRBJ2-1; D possibly corresponds to TRBD2 (6 bases). Trimming removed 1 base from V and 10 bases from J, with 18 bases in between. The CDR3 contains 15 residues. Germline V CDR1 and CDR2: SGHRS, YFSETQ. Here the CDR3 DNA reads TGCGCCAGCAGCTTGTCTCCGGGGGTGGTGTTGGAGCAGTTCTTC. Translated, it gives CASSLSPGVVLEQFF.

V gene TRBV6-2 or TRBV6-3 combines with J gene TRBJ2-5; 9 nucleotides agree with TRBD1. CDR3 length: 14 amino acids. With 4 bases clipped from V and 6 bases from J, the junction kept 6 bases outside the gene matches. CDR1 and CDR2 from the germline V gene are MNHEY and SVGEGT. CDR3 sequence: CASSSMTGGKTQYF. CDR3 nucleotides: TGTGCCAGCAGTTCGATGACAGGGGGAAAGACCCAGTACTTC.

This chain uses TRBV7-2 with TRBJ1-6; D remains unclear. Trimming stripped 6 bases from V and 8 bases from J, with 20 bases between. Germline CDR1 reads SGHTA; CDR2 reads FQGNSA. This CDR3 contains 16 residues. The CDR3 reads CASSPRGSRNHSPLHF. CDR3 sequence (DNA): TGTGCCAGCAGTCCCCGGGGATCGAGAAACCATTCACCCCTCCACTTT.

This chain uses TRBV7-2 with TRBJ1-4; 9 bases map to TRBD1. Germline V gene lookup returns CDR1 SGHTA and CDR2 FQGNSA. Unmatched junction bases numbered 5, after V lost 8 bases and J lost 7 bases. The CDR3 is 13 residues long. The CDR3 DNA reads as TGTGCCAGCGGCAACAGGGGGCCTGAAAAACTGTTTTTT. Protein: CASGNRGPEKLFF. The full variable domain, rest sourced from reference TRBV7-2 and TRBJ1-4, is GAGVSQSPSNKVTEKGKDVELRCDPISGHTALYWYRQSLGQGLEFLIYFQGNSAPDKSGLPSDRFSAERTGGSVSTLTIQRTQQEDSAVYLCASGNRGPEKLFFGSGTQLSVL.

The V call is TRBV5-4, the J call TRBJ2-5; TRBD2 matches at 9 bases. This CDR3 contains 13 residues. Germline V CDR1 and CDR2: SGHNT, YYREEE (reference sequence). Losses at the gene ends were 7 bases for V and 5 bases for J; bases not matched to a gene: 6. Here the CDR3 reads CASGAGGQETQYF. For the CDR3, the DNA is TGTGCCAGCGGGGCGGGGGGGCAGGAGACCCAGTACTTC.

This chain uses TRBV6-6 with TRBJ1-4; D unclear. The CDR3 consists of 15 residues. Germline V gene sequence: CDR1 MNHNY, CDR2 SVGAGI (reference sequence). V lost 5 bases, J lost 0 bases, and 10 bases lay in between. CDR3 sequence: CASSESLATNEKLFF. The CDR3 DNA is TGTGCCAGCAGTGAGTCACTCGCAACTAATGAAAAACTGTTTTTT.

In its sample, this clone was seen once. The gene calls are TRBV21-1 and TRBJ2-7; TRBD2, the D gene given by the table, was not confirmed from the DNA. TRBV21-1 has pseudogene status. This CDR3 contains 11 residues. Here the CDR3 DNA reads TGTGCCAGCAGCACGGGTTGCGAGCAGTACGTC. Its protein product is CASSTGCEQYV.

The chain carries TRBV7-9 and TRBJ2-7; no firm D call. The CDR3 is 14 amino acids. Per the germline V gene, CDR1 is SEHNR and CDR2 is FQNEAQ (reference sequence). Deletions cut 5 bases from V and 4 bases from J, with 15 bases between. The CDR3 loop is CASSPPGREYEQYV. The CDR3 nucleotides are TGTGCCAGCAGCCCCCCCGGGCGCGAGTACGAGCAGTACGTC.

The chain is built from TRBV9 and TRBJ2-7, with TRBD1 identical over 10 bases. V shed 3 bases, J shed 2 bases, and the junction held 5 bases outside the gene matches. This CDR3 is built from 15 residues. Germline CDR1 and CDR2: SGDLS and YYNGEE. The CDR3 loop is CASSETGTGAYEQYF. The DNA of the CDR3 is TGTGCCAGCAGCGAAACCGGGACAGGGGCCTACGAGCAGTACTTC.

This chain joins TRBV7-2 and TRBJ1-1; tentatively, D is TRBD1 (5 bases). This CDR3 spans 16 amino acids. The V end lost 5 bases, the J end lost 1 base, and 17 bases lay between the germline ends. The germline CDR1 and CDR2 sequences are SGHTA and FQGNSA. CDR3 region: CASSRVWGRENTEAFF. CDR3 nucleotides: TGTGCCAGCAGCCGGGTATGGGGCAGGGAGAACACTGAAGCTTTCTTT.